These 6 T cell receptor beta chains were sequenced from one sample in a study of T-cell reconstitution after alpha-beta-depleted transplantation in children. Unique molecular identifiers were incorporated into the prepared TCRbeta library. Each CDR3 protein gets one entry after TCRdb re-called the PCR reads with MiXCR. The sample has 150,000 to 250,000 distinct CDR3 sequences, more than 12% seen once; the top ten hold approximately 13%. This sample comprised PBMCs from the stem cell graft donor, obtained from the stem cell graft. Receptors were obtained from a human donor who donated a stem cell graft to a child with acute lymphoblastic leukemia.

This clonotype turned up a few times. The V call is TRBV24-1, the J call TRBJ2-2; 8 bases map to TRBD1. CDR3 length: 16 residues. After removal of 3 bases from V and 7 bases from J, the junction contained 9 bases not matched to a gene. The germline CDR1 and CDR2 sequences are KGHDR and SFDVKD. CDR3 sequence (DNA): TGTGCCACCAGTGATCCAGCAGGGGGCCGTATCGGGGAGCTGTTTTTT. This encodes CATSDPAGGRIGELFF.

This clonotype showed up many times. The chain employs TRBV29-1 and TRBJ2-5, with TRBD2 matching 7 bases. The CDR3 sequence is 14 residues long. Germline CDR1 is SQVTM and CDR2 is ANQGSEA. V dropped 6 bases and J dropped 2; count of bases not matched to a gene: 9. The CDR3 DNA is TGCAGCGTGGCCAACGCGGGAGCGCAAGAGACCCAGTACTTC. This codes for CSVANAGAQETQYF.

This clonotype occurred many times. This rearrangement joins TRBV21-1 to TRBJ2-3; TRBD2 is the table's D call, not checked against the DNA. TRBV21-1 is noted as a pseudogene. This CDR3 is 16 amino acids long. The CDR3 region has the DNA TGTGCCAGCAGCAAAGCGACGCGGGAGGGCCCAGATACGCAGTATTTT. It specifies CASSKATREGPDTQYF.

This clonotype has just one count. The chain has TRBV20-1 and TRBJ2-5, with D possibly being TRBD1 or TRBD2 (5 bases each). The CDR3 has 15 amino acids. V was cut by 3 bases and J by 4 bases, with 18 bases left in between. Germline CDR1 DFQATT, CDR2 SNEGSKA (reference sequence). Here the CDR3 reads CSASEGWRIVETQYF. The CDR3 nucleotides read TGCAGTGCTAGCGAGGGGTGGCGGATTGTAGAGACCCAGTACTTC.

This clonotype was seen ten or more times. The CDR3 sequence is CSAREGGNTEAFF. DNA of the CDR3: TGCAGTGCTAGAGAAGGGGGGAACACTGAAGCTTTCTTT. The chain joins TRBV20-1 to TRBJ1-1, with TRBD1 as a possible D gene (6 bases). The germline CDR1 and CDR2 sequences are DFQATT and SNEGSKA (reference sequence). This CDR3 is built from 13 residues. The V end lost 0 bases, the J end lost 1 base, and 6 bases lay between the germline ends.

In its sample, this clonotype was seen a few times. The chain combines TRBV7-9 with TRBJ2-7, with TRBD2 identical over 7 bases. The length of the CDR3 is 15 residues. The ends lost 1 base at V and 2 bases at J; junction bases unmatched: 5. In germline, CDR1 is SEHNR, CDR2 FQNEAQ (reference sequence). DNA of the CDR3: TGTGCCAGCAGCTTAGGGCCTAGCGGTCCCTACGAGCAGTACTTC. Encoded protein: CASSLGPSGPYEQYF. Looking up the rest from reference TRBV7-9 and TRBJ2-7 gives the full variable domain: DTGVSQNPRHKITKRGQNVTFRCDPISEHNRLYWYRQTLGQGPEFLTYFQNEAQLEKSRLLSDRFSAERPKGSFSTLEIQRTEQGDSAMYLCASSLGPSGPYEQYFGPGTRLTVT.